This T cell receptor (beta chain) originates from a study of T cells after yellow fever vaccination. Notes on the study in general: A large majority of primary-vaccination clones showed up again after the booster (approximately 95% CD4, about 87% CD8).

TCRdb used MiXCR to reprocess the 5' RACE reads, holding one entry per CDR3 protein. The table has around 310,000 distinct CDR3 sequences, 4% seen once. The germline V gene has CDR1 SGHVS and CDR2 FQNEAQ. The CDR3 consists of 17 residues. V gave up 1 base and J gave up 5 bases; unmatched junction bases: 7. This clonotype was counted ten times or more. Antigen unknown. Sequencing was performed on PBMCs, taken 5 days after the yellow fever booster vaccination. The chain combines TRBV7-8 with TRBJ2-3; 12 nucleotides agree with TRBD1. This TCR came from a man aged 18-30 years who received the YFV17D yellow fever vaccine. CDR3 nucleotide sequence: TGTGCCAGCAGCTTAGTGAGGGACAGGGGGCGTGAAGATACGCAGTATTTT. This gives the protein CASSLVRDRGREDTQYF. The complete variable domain, with remaining parts taken from reference TRBV7-8 and TRBJ2-3, reads GAGVSQSPRYKVAKRGQDVALRCDPISGHVSLFWYQQALGQGPEFLTYFQNEAQLDKSGLPSDRFFAERPEGSVSTLKIQRTQQEDSAVYLCASSLVRDRGREDTQYFGPGTRLTVL.